A single sample is the source of the 22 T cell receptor beta chains below, sequenced in a study of blood T cell repertoires in COVID-19. Profiling relied on immunoSEQ multiplex PCR, and the TCRdb table lists in-frame clones only, not all of them. The repertoire includes tens of thousands of clones, roughly 90% of them detected once, and around 10% sits in the top ten. Material for sequencing was peripheral blood. The receptor set was obtained from a human donor with acute or convalescent COVID-19. The donor label of this sample is uncertain.

The J gene is TRBJ2-1, the V gene TRBV11-1; no firm D call. The V gene's germline CDR1 is SGHAT and CDR2 FQDESV (reference sequence). V was cut by 2 bases and J by 7 bases, with 6 bases left in between. The CDR3 loop spans 12 amino acids. The CDR3 coding sequence is TGTGCCAGCAGCTTAAGTCGGAATGAGCAGTTCTTC. Translated, it gives CASSLSRNEQFF.

This chain joins TRBV6-5 and TRBJ1-3; 7 nucleotides line up with TRBD1. Losses at the gene ends were 7 bases for V and 0 bases for J; bases not matched to a gene: 3. Germline-derived CDR1 and CDR2 are MNHEY and SVGAGI. The CDR3 loop spans 14 amino acids. CDR3 sequence: CASIRDSSGNTIYF. In nucleotides, the CDR3 is TGTGCCAGCATCCGGGACAGCTCTGGAAACACCATATATTTT.

The J gene is TRBJ1-4, the V gene TRBV29-1; D remains ambiguous. Trimming took 4 bases from V and 8 from J, leaving 20 bases between them. CDR1 is SQVTM, CDR2 ANQGSEA, per germline. CDR3 length equals 15 residues. The CDR3 loop reads CSVGASGGQPEKLFF. In nucleotides, the CDR3 is TGCAGCGTTGGGGCCTCGGGAGGGCAACCCGAAAAACTGTTTTTT.

The chain has TRBV30 and TRBJ1-2; 7 nucleotides align to TRBD1. The germline gives CDR1 GTSNPN, CDR2 SVGIG (reference sequence). This CDR3 has 15 amino acids. With 2 bases clipped from V and 1 base from J, the junction kept 7 bases outside the gene matches. The CDR3 protein is CAWSLKGAGNYGYTF. CDR3 DNA sequence: TGTGCCTGGAGTTTGAAGGGGGCGGGTAACTATGGCTACACCTTC. Full variable domain (missing parts from reference TRBV30 and TRBJ1-2): SQTIHQWPATLVQPVGSPLSLECTVEGTSNPNLYWYRQAAGRGLQLLFYSVGIGQISSEVPQNLSASRPQDRQFILSSKKLLLSDSGFYLCAWSLKGAGNYGYTFGSGTRLTVV.

The rearrangement joins TRBV11-2 to TRBJ2-7, with 16 bases aligning to TRBD2. V lost 4 bases to trimming and J lost 2 bases; unmatched junction nucleotides: 11. The CDR3 covers 19 residues. The germline V gene encodes CDR1 SGHAT and CDR2 FQNNGV. The CDR3 nucleotides are TGTGCCAGCAGCTCAACCGCCGGGACTAGCGGGAGGGAGGCCTACGAGCAGTACTTC. This translates into CASSSTAGTSGREAYEQYF.

The V call is TRBV5-5, the J call TRBJ2-7; D gene ambiguous. Germline-derived CDR1 and CDR2 are SGHKS and YYEKEE (reference sequence). The CDR3 spans 15 residues. The V end lost 0 bases, the J end lost 3 bases, and 13 bases lay between the germline ends. The DNA for the CDR3 is TGTGCCAGCAGCTTGGGAATCAACTCGCTCTACGAGCAGTACTTC. This encodes CASSLGINSLYEQYF.

This CDR3 reads CASRQSGGAGNTIYF. The CDR3 nucleotides read TGTGCCAGCCGGCAATCGGGGGGGGCTGGAAACACCATATATTTT. The rearrangement uses TRBV3-1 (or the pseudogene TRBV3-2) and TRBJ1-3; the D gene is possibly TRBD1 (5 bases). Germline-derived CDR1 and CDR2 are LGHDT and YNNKEL (reference sequence). The V end lost 8 bases, the J end lost 2 bases, and 16 bases lay between the germline ends. The CDR3 is made up of 15 amino acids.

The genes are TRBV28 and TRBJ1-2, with unresolved D. Germline-derived CDR1 and CDR2 are MDHEN and SYDVKM. The CDR3 loop spans 15 amino acids. The V and J ends lost 4 bases and 0 bases respectively, with 12 bases between them. DNA of the CDR3: TGTGCCAGCAGTTCTGGCTTGAAAGCTAACTATGGCTACACCTTC. This translates into CASSSGLKANYGYTF.

This clone occurred a few times. The chain links TRBV15 to TRBJ2-7, with D perhaps TRBD1 (6 bases). The ends were cut back, 0 bases at V and 3 bases at J, with 9 bases in the middle. Germline CDR1 and CDR2: LNHNV and YYDKDF (reference sequence). CDR3 size: 14 residues. CDR3 sequence reads: CATSREQGGYEQYF. The CDR3 DNA reads TGTGCCACCAGCAGAGAACAGGGCGGCTACGAGCAGTACTTC.

This clone showed up just once. The CDR3 spells CAISERQVLVSGNTIYF. The CDR3, as DNA: TGTGCCATCAGTGAGAGACAGGTTCTCGTCTCTGGAAACACCATATATTTT. The V and J genes are TRBV10-3 and TRBJ1-3, with a weak D call TRBD1 (6 bases). CDR1 ENHRY and CDR2 SYGVKD come from the germline V gene. The CDR3 length is 17 residues. V was shortened by 2 bases and J by 0 bases, with 14 bases between the two germline ends.

J is TRBJ2-3 and V is TRBV7-2; 12 bases match TRBD2. Germline trimming cut 2 bases from V and 7 bases from J; bases unmatched to any gene: 4. From germline, CDR1 is SGHTA and CDR2 FQGNSA. The CDR3 extends over 15 amino acids. The CDR3 DNA reads as TGTGCCAGCAGCTTACCTAGCGGGAGGGCAAATACGCAGTATTTT. This gives the protein CASSLPSGRANTQYF.

V gene TRBV7-2 combines with J gene TRBJ1-4; a possible D gene is TRBD1 (5 bases). CDR3 length: 12 residues. The ends were cut back, 6 bases at V and 8 bases at J, with 10 bases in the middle. Germline V gene data show CDR1 as SGHTA and CDR2 as FQGNSA. The CDR3 DNA is TGTGCCAGCAGTGGGGGGAGGGAAAAACTGTTTTTT. Protein sequence: CASSGGREKLFF. Drawing the rest from reference TRBV7-2 and TRBJ1-4, the complete variable domain is GAGVSQSPSNKVTEKGKDVELRCDPISGHTALYWYRQSLGQGLEFLIYFQGNSAPDKSGLPSDRFSAERTGGSVSTLTIQRTQQEDSAVYLCASSGGREKLFFGSGTQLSVL.

The chain combines TRBV15 with TRBJ1-3; D gene uncertain. Germline assignment: CDR1 LNHNV and CDR2 YYDKDF (reference sequence). The V gene lost 0 bases and the J gene lost 0 bases, with 9 bases spanning the gap. The CDR3 consists of 16 residues. CDR3 nucleotide sequence: TGTGCCACCAGCAGAGATTCGGGGAGCTCTGGAAACACCATATATTTT. It yields the protein CATSRDSGSSGNTIYF. The full variable domain, with the rest looked up from reference TRBV15 and TRBJ1-3, is DAMVIQNPRYQVTQFGKPVTLSCSQTLNHNVMYWYQQKSSQAPKLLFHYYDKDFNNEADTPDNFQSRRPNTSFCFLDIRSPGLGDTAMYLCATSRDSGSSGNTIYFGEGSWLTVV.

This clone was recorded only once. V is TRBV24-1 and J is TRBJ2-3, with D possibly TRBD2 on 6 matching bases. Germline loops: CDR1 KGHDR, CDR2 SFDVKD. The CDR3 runs 13 residues. Deletions cut 10 bases from V and 3 bases from J, with 13 bases between. The CDR3, as DNA: TGTGCCACAGGGGCCGGGAGTACAGATACGCAGTATTTT. Protein: CATGAGSTDTQYF.

This clone was detected a few times. The chain recombines TRBV9 with TRBJ2-5; D might be TRBD1 (6 bases). This CDR3 is built from 14 residues. CDR1 is SGDLS, CDR2 YYNGEE, per germline. V dropped 3 bases and J dropped 2 bases, with 11 bases sitting between them. CDR3 region: CASSADRFQETQYF. The CDR3 nucleotides are TGTGCCAGCAGCGCGGACAGATTTCAAGAGACCCAGTACTTC.

This clone has only a few counts. The chain employs TRBV7-9 and TRBJ2-2; TRBD1 aligns across 8 bases. Losses at the gene ends were 6 bases for V and 4 bases for J; bases not matched to a gene: 7. Per germline, CDR1 SEHNR and CDR2 FQNEAQ (reference sequence). The CDR3 is 15 residues long. CDR3 bases: TGTGCCAGCAGTCTAAACAGGGGGATCACCGGGGAGCTGTTTTTT. Translating it yields CASSLNRGITGELFF.

The rearrangement uses TRBV5-1 and TRBJ2-3; D not certain. CDR1 and CDR2 (germline): SGHRS, YFSETQ. V dropped 0 bases and J dropped 3 bases, with 2 bases sitting between them. CDR3 size: 12 residues. CDR3: CASSLATDTQYF. As DNA, the CDR3 is TGCGCCAGCAGCTTGGCGACAGATACGCAGTATTTT.

The J gene is TRBJ2-7, the V gene TRBV13; 7 bases align to TRBD2. The CDR3 has 14 residues. Germline CDR1 and CDR2: PRHDT and FYEKMQ (reference sequence). Germline trimming cut 0 bases from V and 3 bases from J; bases unmatched to any gene: 2. In nucleotides, the CDR3 is TGTGCCAGCAGCTTAGGCGGGGGGATCTACGAGCAGTACTTC. It is translated as CASSLGGGIYEQYF. Looking up the rest from reference TRBV13 and TRBJ2-7 gives the full variable domain: AAGVIQSPRHLIKEKRETATLKCYPIPRHDTVYWYQQGPGQDPQFLISFYEKMQSDKGSIPDRFSAQQFSDYHSELNMSSLELGDSALYFCASSLGGGIYEQYFGPGTRLTVT.

The chain couples TRBV3-1 (or the pseudogene TRBV3-2) to TRBJ1-6; 10 bases line up with TRBD1. Germline V lookup: CDR1 LGHDT, CDR2 YNNKEL (reference sequence). V lost 0 bases, J lost 13 bases, and 6 bases stayed unmatched. This CDR3 has 15 residues. The CDR3 DNA follows: TGTGCCAGCAGCCAAGAGACAGGGGGCGAATTTCCCCTCCACTTT. It specifies CASSQETGGEFPLHF.

The chain is built from TRBV12-3 or TRBV12-4 and TRBJ2-3; D is uncertain. With 5 bases removed from V and 0 bases from J, the gap between germline ends came to 6 bases. There are 13 residues in the CDR3. This chain's CDR3 is CASSEISTDTQYF. CDR3 nucleotide sequence: TGTGCCAGCAGTGAGATTAGCACAGATACGCAGTATTTT.

This clone has only one observation. The V gene is TRBV29-1, the J gene TRBJ2-3, with 8 bases fitting TRBD2. The CDR3 has 13 residues. The junction had 5 bases not matched to a gene; V was cut back by 7 bases and J by 2 bases. CDR1 is SQVTM and CDR2 is ANQGSEA in the germline V gene. The chain's CDR3 is CSAERGNTDTQYF. CDR3 DNA sequence: TGCAGCGCCGAGCGGGGGAACACAGATACGCAGTATTTT.

The chain uses TRBV7-8 and TRBJ1-4, with TRBD1 matching 8 bases. The CDR3 sequence is 14 residues long. In germline, CDR1 is SGHVS, CDR2 FQNEAQ. The V gene end was trimmed by 3 bases and the J gene end by 7 bases; junction bases not matched to a gene: 4. The CDR3, as DNA: TGTGCCAGCAGCTTGAGACAGGGGAGTGAAAAACTGTTTTTT. It yields the protein CASSLRQGSEKLFF.